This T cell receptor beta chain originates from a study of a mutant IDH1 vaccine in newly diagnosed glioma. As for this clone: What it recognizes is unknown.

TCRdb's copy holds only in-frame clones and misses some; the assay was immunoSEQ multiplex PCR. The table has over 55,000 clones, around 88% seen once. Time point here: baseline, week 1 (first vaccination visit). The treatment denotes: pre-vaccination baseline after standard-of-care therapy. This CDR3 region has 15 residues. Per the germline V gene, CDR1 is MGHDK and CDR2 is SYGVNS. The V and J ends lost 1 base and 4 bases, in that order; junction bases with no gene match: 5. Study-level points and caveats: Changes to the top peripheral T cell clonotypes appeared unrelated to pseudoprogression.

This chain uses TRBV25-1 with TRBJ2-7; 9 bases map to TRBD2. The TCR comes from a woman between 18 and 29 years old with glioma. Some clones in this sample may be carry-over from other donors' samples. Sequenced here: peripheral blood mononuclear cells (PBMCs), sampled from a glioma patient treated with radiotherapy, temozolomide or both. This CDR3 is CASSEWSSGSYEQYF. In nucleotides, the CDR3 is TGTGCCAGCAGTGAATGGAGTAGCGGGAGTTACGAGCAGTACTTC.